This TCR beta chain was captured by sequencing in a study of multiple sclerosis patients with progressive multifocal leukoencephalopathy. Germline CDR1 SQVTM, CDR2 ANQGSEA. CDR3 length: 13 amino acids. Trimming cost V 7 bases and J 6 bases; bases outside gene matches: 11. As to time point: about a year of natalizumab therapy. The protocol was immunoSEQ multiplex PCR, while the TCRdb copy is restricted to in-frame clones and leaves out a portion. Here the sample spans around 25,000 clones, approximately 90% being singletons. This sequence was found in a man between 25 and 39 years old with multiple sclerosis. J is TRBJ2-7 and V is TRBV29-1; TRBD2 agrees at 8 bases. The source material was PBMCs, sampled from a patient treated with natalizumab. CDR3: CSAGGIILSEQYF. The DNA of the CDR3 is TGCAGCGCGGGGGGGATAATTCTCTCCGAGCAGTACTTC.